Shown below are 16 T cell receptor beta chains from a single sample sequenced in a study of cytomegalovirus exposure and HLA in healthy donors. The PCR made use of 60 Vbeta and 13 Jbeta primers. Sequenced by immunoSEQ multiplex PCR; TCRdb stores in-frame clones only, minus some. Counted here are 130,000 to 150,000 clones, roughly four fifths occurring once; the ten biggest clones make up under 10%. Input material: PBMCs. The origin of the receptors is a woman in her fifties or sixties in good health and CMV-seropositive.

This chain uses TRBV5-4 with TRBJ2-1, with 7 positions matching TRBD1. CDR3 length: 14 amino acids. V lost 3 bases, J lost 9 bases, and 9 bases stayed unmatched. The V gene's germline CDR1 is SGHNT and CDR2 YYREEE (reference sequence). The CDR3 sequence: CASSSGDSGGEQFF. CDR3 bases: TGTGCCAGCAGCTCAGGGGACAGTGGTGGTGAGCAGTTCTTC.

The CDR3 DNA follows: TGTGCCAGCAGTTTAGGAGGGGCTTCCTACGAGCAGTACTTC. Residues: CASSLGGASYEQYF. The chain joins TRBV28 to TRBJ2-7; D may be TRBD2 (6 bases). This CDR3 comprises 14 residues. Germline V lookup: CDR1 MDHEN, CDR2 SYDVKM. Trimming shortened V by 2 bases and J by 1 base, and 9 bases separated the two germline ends.

This clone turned up a few times. The chain is built from TRBV7-2 and TRBJ2-7; the match to TRBD2 covers 11 bases. CDR1 is SGHTA, CDR2 FQGNSA, per germline. The CDR3 spans 16 residues. J was trimmed by 6 bases and V by 5 bases; bases with no gene match: 12. The chain's CDR3 is CASSHSIAGGPSEQYF. CDR3 DNA: TGTGCCAGCAGCCATTCAATAGCGGGAGGGCCCAGCGAGCAGTACTTC.

The chain recombines TRBV30 with TRBJ2-1; TRBD2 matches 9 bases. The CDR3 sequence is 16 residues long. CDR1 is GTSNPN and CDR2 is SVGIG in the germline V gene (reference sequence). The V and J ends lost 0 bases and 6 bases, in that order; junction bases with no gene match: 9. In DNA, the CDR3 is TGTGCCTGGAGTGTTAAGGGCGGGAGGGCCTTCAATGAGCAGTTCTTC. Protein sequence: CAWSVKGGRAFNEQFF. Combining the CDR3 with reference TRBV30 and TRBJ2-1 gives the whole variable domain SQTIHQWPATLVQPVGSPLSLECTVEGTSNPNLYWYRQAAGRGLQLLFYSVGIGQISSEVPQNLSASRPQDRQFILSSKKLLLSDSGFYLCAWSVKGGRAFNEQFFGPGTRLTVL.

The genes are TRBV5-8 and TRBJ2-1; 10 nucleotides agree with TRBD2. The length of the CDR3 is 15 residues. The germline V gene encodes CDR1 SGHTS and CDR2 YDEGEE. Trimming removed 5 bases from V and 7 bases from J; junction bases left unmatched: 9. For the CDR3, the DNA is TGTGCCAGCAGTCCCGGGACTAGCGTTTTTAATGAGCAGTTCTTC. Its translation: CASSPGTSVFNEQFF.

This chain joins TRBV30 and TRBJ1-5; D unclear. Trimming shortened V by 0 bases and J by 4 bases, and 13 bases separated the two germline ends. The CDR3 sequence is 15 residues long. Germline values: CDR1 GTSNPN, CDR2 SVGIG (reference sequence). For the CDR3, the DNA is TGTGCCTGGAGTGTAGGAGGTTGGCAAAATCAGCCCCAGCATTTT. Translation gives CAWSVGGWQNQPQHF.

The V gene is TRBV14, the J gene TRBJ2-7, with 7 positions matching TRBD1. Germline CDR1 SGHDN, CDR2 FVKESK. Trimming took 5 bases from V and 5 from J; bases not matched to a gene: 6. CDR3 length: 13 residues. The CDR3 sequence is CASSYDRAHEQYF. The CDR3, as DNA: TGTGCCAGCAGCTACGACAGGGCCCACGAGCAGTACTTC.

The chain combines TRBV7-6 with TRBJ1-4; D may be TRBD1 (6 bases). CDR1 and CDR2 from the germline V gene are SGHVS and FNYEAQ. The CDR3 covers 15 residues. V lost 5 bases and J lost 3, with 13 bases in between. DNA for the CDR3: TGTGCCAGCAGCCCAGGACAGTCTGCTAATGAAAAACTGTTTTTT. Its translation: CASSPGQSANEKLFF.

The chain links TRBV7-8 to TRBJ2-7, with D perhaps TRBD2 (7 bases). Trimming removed 0 bases at V and 6 bases at J, with 9 bases between. This CDR3 is built from 13 residues. In germline, CDR1 is SGHVS, CDR2 FQNEAQ. CDR3 in amino acids: CASSLAGGGEQYF. For the CDR3, the DNA is TGTGCCAGCAGCTTAGCGGGAGGGGGCGAGCAGTACTTC. Complete variable domain (other parts from reference TRBV7-8 and TRBJ2-7): GAGVSQSPRYKVAKRGQDVALRCDPISGHVSLFWYQQALGQGPEFLTYFQNEAQLDKSGLPSDRFFAERPEGSVSTLKIQRTQQEDSAVYLCASSLAGGGEQYFGPGTRLTVT.

The gene calls are TRBV2 and TRBJ2-7, with 9 bases lining up with TRBD2. This CDR3 is built from 15 residues. Germline values: CDR1 SNHLY, CDR2 FYNNEI. The V and J ends lost 8 bases and 5 bases, in that order; junction bases with no gene match: 13. The CDR3 sequence: CASRPARGGSNEQYF. CDR3 DNA sequence: TGTGCCAGCCGGCCGGCGCGGGGGGGGAGCAACGAGCAGTACTTC.

The J gene is TRBJ2-3, the V gene TRBV27; 8 bases agree with TRBD2. With 6 bases clipped from V and 8 bases from J, the junction kept 10 bases outside the gene matches. CDR3 length equals 14 residues. CDR1 is MNHEY and CDR2 is SMNVEV in the germline V gene (reference sequence). The CDR3 protein is CASSLGLAGITQYF. DNA for the CDR3: TGTGCCAGCAGCCTAGGACTAGCCGGCATTACGCAGTATTTT.

V and J are TRBV9 and TRBJ1-3; no firm D call. The V end was cut by 2 bases, the J end by 2 bases, with 11 bases between. Germline V CDR1 and CDR2: SGDLS, YYNGEE. The CDR3 extends over 15 amino acids. CDR3 bases: TGTGCCAGCAGCGTCCTGGACTCTACTGGAAACACCATATATTTT. It encodes CASSVLDSTGNTIYF.

This sequence joins TRBV19 and TRBJ1-5; tentatively, D is TRBD1 (6 bases). CDR1 is LNHDA, CDR2 SQIVND, per germline (reference sequence). Between the trimmed V and J ends, which lost 7 bases and 7 bases, there was a span of 17 bases. This CDR3 has 14 amino acids. The CDR3 spells CASTRGTPGQPQHF. The CDR3 region has the DNA TGTGCCAGTACTAGGGGGACACCCGGACAGCCCCAGCATTTT.

This clone was counted a few times. The genes are TRBV5-4 and TRBJ2-3, with 7 bases matching TRBD2. This CDR3 comprises 16 residues. Germline loops: CDR1 SGHNT, CDR2 YYREEE (reference sequence). V gave up 2 bases and J gave up 2 bases; unmatched junction bases: 8. Written as DNA, the CDR3 is TGTGCCAGCAGCTTTTTGGGGACTACCGACACAGATACGCAGTATTTT. Protein product: CASSFLGTTDTDTQYF.

There are a few counts of this clone. The junction differs from germline at one of its ends, possibly a read error. The chain recombines TRBV7-7 with TRBJ2-3, with TRBD2 identical over 9 bases. Germline V gene lookup returns CDR1 SSHAT and CDR2 FNYEAQ (reference sequence). This CDR3 has 19 amino acids. Here the CDR3 reads CASSSDRDVSGSSPDTQYF. The DNA for the CDR3 is TGTGCTAGCAGCTCGGACAGAGATGTTAGCGGGAGTTCCCCAGATACGCAGTATTTT. Full variable domain (remainder filled in from reference TRBV7-7 and TRBJ2-3): GAGVSQSPRYKVTKRGQDVTLRCDPISSHATLYWYQQALGQGPEFLTYFNYEAQPDKSGLPSDRFSAERPEGSISTLTIQRTEQRDSAMYRCASSSDRDVSGSSPDTQYFGPGTRLTVL.

The rearrangement links TRBV19 to TRBJ2-7; D possibly corresponds to TRBD1 (5 bases). The V end was cut by 1 base, the J end by 0 bases, with 10 bases between. Germline V gene data show CDR1 as LNHDA and CDR2 as SQIVND (reference sequence). CDR3 length equals 15 residues. The CDR3 protein is CASSIGWGSSYEQYF. The CDR3 bases are TGTGCCAGTAGTATAGGTTGGGGCAGCTCCTACGAGCAGTACTTC.